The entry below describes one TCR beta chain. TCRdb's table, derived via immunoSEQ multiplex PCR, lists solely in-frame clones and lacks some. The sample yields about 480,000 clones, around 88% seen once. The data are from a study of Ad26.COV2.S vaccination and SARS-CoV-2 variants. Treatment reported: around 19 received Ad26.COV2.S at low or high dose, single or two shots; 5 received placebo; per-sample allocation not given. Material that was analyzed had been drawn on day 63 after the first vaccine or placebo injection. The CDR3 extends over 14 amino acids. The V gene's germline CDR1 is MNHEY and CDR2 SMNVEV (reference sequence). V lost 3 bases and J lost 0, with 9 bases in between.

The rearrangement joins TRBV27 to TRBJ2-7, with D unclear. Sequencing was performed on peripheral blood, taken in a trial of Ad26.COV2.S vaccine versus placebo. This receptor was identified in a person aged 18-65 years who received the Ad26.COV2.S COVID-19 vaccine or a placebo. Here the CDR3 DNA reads TGTGCCAGCAGTTTTTTGGGAAACTCCTACGAGCAGTACTTC. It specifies CASSFLGNSYEQYF.